This entry features one T cell receptor (beta chain) sequence. What this receptor recognizes is not known. Nothing much larger sits one base from this clone, and base qualities are not available. This specimen comes from a study of beta chain features in type 1 diabetes (dated by TCRdb to 2017 to 2018). Regarding the research as a whole: Mean age, gender distribution, total cell number and subset yield were not different between patients and healthy donors. Across all samples, roughly 110,000,000 sorted cells were examined, and cell number per subset correlated strongly with RNA yield. The study compared TCRB repertoires of sorted circulating CD4+ T cell subsets between recently diagnosed type 1 diabetes patients and matched healthy donors. Naive and central memory subsets were obtained from all 30 or so donors, but regulatory and stem cell-like memory subsets were isolated from only 8 patients and 8 healthy donors.

Findings and caveats that apply to the study as a whole: Because the HLA sub-analyses included only small numbers of individuals, any influence of HLA type on TCRB rearrangement was left unresolved. Because cDNA was sequenced instead of genomic DNA, highly expressing activated cells could be over-represented, though the groups showed no difference in activation or CD3 levels. A moderate but significant shortening of TCRB CDR3 length was observed in type 1 diabetes patients in all four CD4+ subsets. Shorter templates might have been favored by PCR, but patient and control samples were amplified and corrected together, so both groups would have been affected equally by any skew. At VDJ recombination sites, type 1 diabetes patients had fewer insertions and more deleted nucleotides, which implies abnormalities in thymic rearrangement. Naive, central memory and regulatory TCRB repertoires appeared to be more similar among patients than among healthy donors.

All of the isolated RNA was reverse transcribed with the High Capacity cDNA Reverse Transcription Kit, so expressed TCRB transcripts were sequenced. Deep immunoSEQ sequencing was applied to naive, central memory and regulatory T cell samples, giving an average of about 3.7 million total reads per sample. After sorted cells were lysed in RLT buffer, RNA was extracted with DNase-treated RNeasy Micro or Mini kits, with the choice depending on cell number. To prevent cross-contamination, each cell subset was processed individually, whereas patient and healthy donor samples were processed jointly. The immunoSEQ multiplex PCR was used to amplify TCRB sequences from cDNA, generating 87-bp fragments that spanned the CDR3 region. The amplicons were sequenced using the Illumina HiSeq platform. The published analysis was carried out like this. Synthetic template baselines were used to correct PCR bias computationally, reads within Hamming distance 2 were collapsed together, and singletons that could not be merged were discarded. By aligning reads against IMGT, V, D and J genes, CDR3 length, and insertions or deletions at six rearrangement sites were assigned. Within each subset, clonotype counts were normalized to the number of sorted cells before true diversity and Gini coefficients were calculated with the tcR R package. The overlap coefficient, calculated on TCRB nucleotide sequences, was used to quantify repertoire sharing. As a proxy for the pre-selection repertoire, out-of-frame TCRB sequences from naive cells were analyzed. Drawn from immuneACCESS, this table holds only the in-frame rearrangements with V and J called that TCRdb kept. Clones are partly lost; checked studies trace under half to an unresolved V gene and leave the rest unexplained. V and J calls and clone size come straight from that table; D and trimming were deduced from the DNA. The sample table contains roughly 230,000 clones; only one count was recorded for over 9.5% of them. Of the sample, under 0.035% is held by the ten largest clones.

A single peripheral blood draw of about 116 mL on average was collected from each donor into heparinised tubes. Naive, central memory, regulatory and stem cell-like memory CD4+ T cells were sorted on a BD FACSAria II using a panel including CD45RO, CCR7, CD25, CD127, CD95 and CD27. All sorted populations exceeded 95% purity. PBMCs were isolated immediately by Lymphoprep density gradient centrifugation and stained directly without culture. So that batch effects would be minimized, each experiment stained and sorted samples in pairs, pairing one healthy donor with one patient. This clonotype was sampled from a woman in her late teens or twenties in good health. Specimen: naive CD4+ T cells from blood. The sample's cell subset or site label is to be understood as: true naive CD4+ T cells.

The DNA is TGTGCCAGCAGGGACTGGGGGGGGAGGAATTCACCCCTCCACTTT. This translates into CASRDWGGRNSPLHF. Recombination connected TRBV2 to TRBJ1-6, with TRBD1 tentatively as D gene (5 bases match). V was cut back by 6 bases and J by 7 bases, leaving a gap of 16 bases between them. Looking up the germline V gene yields CDR1 SNHLY and CDR2 FYNNEI. The CDR3 goes from the cysteine to the phenylalanine over 15 residues. Only the CDR3 part of the read is kept: 45 bases, read in frame from the first base.